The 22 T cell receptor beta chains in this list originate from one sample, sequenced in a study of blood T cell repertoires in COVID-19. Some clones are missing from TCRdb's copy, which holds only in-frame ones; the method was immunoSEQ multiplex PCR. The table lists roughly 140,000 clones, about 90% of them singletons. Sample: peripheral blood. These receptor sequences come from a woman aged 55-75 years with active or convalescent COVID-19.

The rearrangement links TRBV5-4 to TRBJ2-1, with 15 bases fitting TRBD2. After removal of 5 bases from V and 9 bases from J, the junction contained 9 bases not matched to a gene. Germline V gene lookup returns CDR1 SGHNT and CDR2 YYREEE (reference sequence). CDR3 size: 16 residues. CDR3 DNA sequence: TGTGCCAGCAGGGGGACTAGCGGGGGGTCCTACGGTGAGCAGTTCTTC. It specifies CASRGTSGGSYGEQFF. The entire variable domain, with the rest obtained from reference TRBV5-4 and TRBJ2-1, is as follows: ETGVTQSPTHLIKTRGQQVTLRCSSQSGHNTVSWYQQALGQGPQFIFQYYREEENGRGNFPPRFSGLQFPNYSSELNVNALELDDSALYLCASRGTSGGSYGEQFFGPGTRLTVL.

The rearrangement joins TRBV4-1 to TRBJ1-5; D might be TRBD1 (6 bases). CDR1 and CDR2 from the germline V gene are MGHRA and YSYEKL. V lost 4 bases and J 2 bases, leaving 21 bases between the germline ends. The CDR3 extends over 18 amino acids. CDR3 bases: TGCGCCAGCAGCCCCCAGGGGATAGTAGGATATCGCAATCAGCCCCAGCATTTT. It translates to CASSPQGIVGYRNQPQHF.

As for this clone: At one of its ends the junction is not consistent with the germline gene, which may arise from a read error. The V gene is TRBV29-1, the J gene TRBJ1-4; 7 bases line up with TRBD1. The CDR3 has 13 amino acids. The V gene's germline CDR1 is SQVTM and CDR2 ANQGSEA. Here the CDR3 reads CSVEGTEGEKLFF. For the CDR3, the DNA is TGCAGCGTGGAAGGGACAGAAGGGGAAAAACTGTTTTTT.

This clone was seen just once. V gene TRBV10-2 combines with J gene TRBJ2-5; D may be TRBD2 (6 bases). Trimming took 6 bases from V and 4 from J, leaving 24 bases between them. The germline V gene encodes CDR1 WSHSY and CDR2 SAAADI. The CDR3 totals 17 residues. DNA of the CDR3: TGCGCCAGCAGAGGAGATACGGGGGTCGCACGATTAGAGACCCAGTACTTC. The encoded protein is CASRGDTGVARLETQYF.

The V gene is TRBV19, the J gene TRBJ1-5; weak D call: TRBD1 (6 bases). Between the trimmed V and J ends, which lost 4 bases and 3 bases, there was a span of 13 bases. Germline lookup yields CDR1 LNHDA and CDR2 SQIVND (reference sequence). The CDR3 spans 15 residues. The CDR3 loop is CASSSLQGLNQPQHF. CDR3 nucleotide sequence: TGTGCCAGTAGTAGTCTACAGGGCCTCAATCAGCCCCAGCATTTT.

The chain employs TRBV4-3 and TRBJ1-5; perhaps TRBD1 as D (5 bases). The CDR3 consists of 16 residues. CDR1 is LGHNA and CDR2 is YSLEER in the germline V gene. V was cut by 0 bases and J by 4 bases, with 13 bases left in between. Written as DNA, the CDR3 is TGCGCCAGCAGCCAAGATAGTAGGGGAGGAAATCAGCCCCAGCATTTT. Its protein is CASSQDSRGGNQPQHF.

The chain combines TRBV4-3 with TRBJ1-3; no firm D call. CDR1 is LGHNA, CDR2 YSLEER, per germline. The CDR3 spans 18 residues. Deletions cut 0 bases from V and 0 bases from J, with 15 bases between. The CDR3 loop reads CASSQELGSEISGNTIYF. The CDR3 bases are TGCGCCAGCAGCCAAGAACTCGGGTCAGAGATCTCTGGAAACACCATATATTTT.

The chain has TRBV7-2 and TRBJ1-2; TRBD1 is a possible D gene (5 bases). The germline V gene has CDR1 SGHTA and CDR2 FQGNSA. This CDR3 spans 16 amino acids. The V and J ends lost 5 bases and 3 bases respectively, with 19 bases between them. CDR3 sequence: CASSPSLGGVHYGYTF. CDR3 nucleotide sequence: TGTGCCAGCAGCCCTAGCCTGGGAGGGGTACACTATGGCTACACCTTC.

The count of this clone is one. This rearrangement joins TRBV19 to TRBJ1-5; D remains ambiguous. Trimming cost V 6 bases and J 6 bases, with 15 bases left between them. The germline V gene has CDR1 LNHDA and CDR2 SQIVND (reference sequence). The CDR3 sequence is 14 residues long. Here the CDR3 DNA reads TGTGCCAGTAGCACCCCAATAAGCGGTCAGCCCCAGCATTTT. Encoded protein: CASSTPISGQPQHF.

In DNA, the CDR3 is TGTGCCATCAGTGAGTCGAAGACACTCTCTGGAAACACCATATATTTT. This codes for CAISESKTLSGNTIYF. The gene calls are TRBV10-3 and TRBJ1-3; D remains ambiguous. Trimming removed 0 bases from V and 0 bases from J, with 9 bases in between. This CDR3 comprises 16 residues. CDR1 is ENHRY, CDR2 SYGVKD, per germline.

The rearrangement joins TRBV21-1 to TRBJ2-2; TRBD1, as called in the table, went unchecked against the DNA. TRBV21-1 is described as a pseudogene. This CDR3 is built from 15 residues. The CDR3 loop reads CASTRRDRVSGELFF. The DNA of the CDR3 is TGTGCCAGCACGAGAAGGGACAGGGTATCCGGGGAGCTGTTTTTT.

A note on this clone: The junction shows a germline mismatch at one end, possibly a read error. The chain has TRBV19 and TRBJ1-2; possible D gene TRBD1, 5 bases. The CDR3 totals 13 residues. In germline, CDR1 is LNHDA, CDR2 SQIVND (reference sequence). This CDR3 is CATRDSPNYGYTF. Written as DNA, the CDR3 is TGTGCCACGAGAGACAGTCCTAATTATGGCTACACCTTC.

DNA for the CDR3: TGTGCCAGCAGTTTGGGGACAAGCTTCTCCTACGAGCAGTACTTC. Its translation: CASSLGTSFSYEQYF. The V and J genes are TRBV6-5 and TRBJ2-7; D is possibly TRBD1 (6 bases). The CDR3 has 15 amino acids. V was shortened by 4 bases and J by 0 bases, with 13 bases between the two germline ends. The germline V gene has CDR1 MNHEY and CDR2 SVGAGI.

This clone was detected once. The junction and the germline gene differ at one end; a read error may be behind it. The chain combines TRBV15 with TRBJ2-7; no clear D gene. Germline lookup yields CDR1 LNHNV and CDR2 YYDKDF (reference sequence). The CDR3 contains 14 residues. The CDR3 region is CATSRDGSGQFLHF. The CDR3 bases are TGTGCCACCAGCAGAGATGGTAGTGGGCAGTTCCTTCACTTC.

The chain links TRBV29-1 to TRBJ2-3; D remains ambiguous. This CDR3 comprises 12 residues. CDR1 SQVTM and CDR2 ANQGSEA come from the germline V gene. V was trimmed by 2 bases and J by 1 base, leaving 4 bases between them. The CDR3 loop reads CSVEPGTDTQYF. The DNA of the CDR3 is TGCAGCGTTGAACCCGGCACAGATACGCAGTATTTT.

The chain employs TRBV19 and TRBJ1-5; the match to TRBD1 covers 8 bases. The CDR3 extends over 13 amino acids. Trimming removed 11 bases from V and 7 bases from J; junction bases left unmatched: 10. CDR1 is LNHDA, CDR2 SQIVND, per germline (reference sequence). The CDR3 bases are TGTGCCTCAAGACAGGGGTTAAGGCAGCCCCAGCATTTT. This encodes CASRQGLRQPQHF.

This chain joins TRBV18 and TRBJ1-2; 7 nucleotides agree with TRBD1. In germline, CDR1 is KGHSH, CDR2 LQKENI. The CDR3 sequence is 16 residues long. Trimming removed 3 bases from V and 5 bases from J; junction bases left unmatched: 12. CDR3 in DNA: TGTGCCAGCTCACCGCACCGGGACAGCCCATTGTATGGCTACACCTTC. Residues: CASSPHRDSPLYGYTF.

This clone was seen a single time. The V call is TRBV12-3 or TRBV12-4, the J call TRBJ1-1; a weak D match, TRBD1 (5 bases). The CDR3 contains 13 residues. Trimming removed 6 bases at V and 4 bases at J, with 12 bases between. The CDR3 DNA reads TGTGCCAGCAGCGGACCGGGGGGCACTGAAGCTTTCTTT. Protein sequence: CASSGPGGTEAFF.

The CDR3: CASSPGQYGYTF. CDR3 nucleotides: TGTGCCAGCAGCCCGGGACAGTATGGCTACACCTTC. This chain uses TRBV7-8 with TRBJ1-2, with 7 bases matching TRBD1. In germline, CDR1 is SGHVS, CDR2 FQNEAQ. Trimming at V came to 5 bases and at J to 5 bases, leaving 2 bases not matched to a gene. The CDR3 has 12 residues. The full variable domain, with the rest looked up from reference TRBV7-8 and TRBJ1-2, is GAGVSQSPRYKVAKRGQDVALRCDPISGHVSLFWYQQALGQGPEFLTYFQNEAQLDKSGLPSDRFFAERPEGSVSTLKIQRTQQEDSAVYLCASSPGQYGYTFGSGTRLTVV.

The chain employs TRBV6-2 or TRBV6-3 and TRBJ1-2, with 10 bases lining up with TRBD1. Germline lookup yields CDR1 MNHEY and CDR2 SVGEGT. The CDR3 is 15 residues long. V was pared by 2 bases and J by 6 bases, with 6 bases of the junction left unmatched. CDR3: CASSYETGGADGYTF. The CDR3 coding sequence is TGTGCCAGCAGTTACGAGACAGGGGGCGCGGATGGCTACACCTTC.

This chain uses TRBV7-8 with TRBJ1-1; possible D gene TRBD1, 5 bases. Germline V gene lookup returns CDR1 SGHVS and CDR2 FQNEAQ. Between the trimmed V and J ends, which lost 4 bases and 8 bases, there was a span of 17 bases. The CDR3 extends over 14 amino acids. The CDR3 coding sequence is TGTGCCAGCAGCTCTCCGAGGATAGGGGTAGAAGCTTTCTTT. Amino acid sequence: CASSSPRIGVEAFF. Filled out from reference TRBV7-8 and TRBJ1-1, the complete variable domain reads GAGVSQSPRYKVAKRGQDVALRCDPISGHVSLFWYQQALGQGPEFLTYFQNEAQLDKSGLPSDRFFAERPEGSVSTLKIQRTQQEDSAVYLCASSSPRIGVEAFFGQGTRLTVV.

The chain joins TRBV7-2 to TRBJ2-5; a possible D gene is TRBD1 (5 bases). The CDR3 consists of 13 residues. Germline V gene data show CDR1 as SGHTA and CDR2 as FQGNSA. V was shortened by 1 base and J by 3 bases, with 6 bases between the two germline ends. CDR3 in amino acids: CASSLVREETQYF. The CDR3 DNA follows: TGTGCCAGCAGCTTAGTCAGGGAAGAGACCCAGTACTTC.